One T cell receptor (beta chain) is described in this entry. What it recognizes is unknown. This CDR3 has 12 amino acids. The germline CDR1 and CDR2 sequences are MDHEN and SYDVKM. V gave up 8 bases and J gave up 4 bases, with 12 bases separating them. This specimen belongs to a study of cytomegalovirus exposure and HLA in healthy donors. Across the whole study: Previous work identified 120 million or so unique TCR beta sequences from approximately 190 million T cells. Early on, a data release was issued that held roughly 86 million unique TCRs from HLA-typed donors. The study, taken as a whole, reports: As was reported, the HLA-A and HLA-B alleles of most subjects were accurately predicted from TCR beta sequences.

Donors were nominally healthy when sampled, though unrecorded immune exposures were likely. 60 Vbeta and 13 Jbeta primers were used in PCR. The table came from immunoSEQ multiplex PCR; TCRdb's copy has only in-frame clones and leaves some out. The sample lists under 200,000 clones, roughly 79% occurring once. The gene calls are TRBV28 and TRBJ2-7; D call uncertain. This sequence was found in a man between 25 and 39 years old in good health and CMV-seronegative. The sequenced material came from PBMCs. The CDR3 DNA reads as TGTGCCAGCGCAAATACAGAATACGAGCAGTACTTC. Its protein product is CASANTEYEQYF.